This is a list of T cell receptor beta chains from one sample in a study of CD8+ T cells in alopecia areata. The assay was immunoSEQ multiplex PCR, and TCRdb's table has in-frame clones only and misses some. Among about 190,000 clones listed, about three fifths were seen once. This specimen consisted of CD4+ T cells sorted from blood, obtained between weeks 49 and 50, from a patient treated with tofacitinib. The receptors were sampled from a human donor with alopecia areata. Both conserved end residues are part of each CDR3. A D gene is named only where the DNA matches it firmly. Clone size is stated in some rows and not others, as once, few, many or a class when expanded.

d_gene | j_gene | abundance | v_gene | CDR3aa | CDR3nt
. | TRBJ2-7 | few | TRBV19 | CAIQRGSLGVEQYF | TGTGCCATTCAGAGGGGAAGTCTGGGTGTCGAGCAGTACTTC
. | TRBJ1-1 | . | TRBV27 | CASLGVGSTEAFF | TGTGCCAGCCTAGGGGTCGGGAGCACTGAAGCTTTCTTT
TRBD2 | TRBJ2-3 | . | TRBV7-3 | CASSQAGGTDTQYF | TGTGCCAGCAGCCAAGCGGGGGGGACAGATACGCAGTATTTT
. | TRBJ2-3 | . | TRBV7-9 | CASSLGRSTDTQYF | TGTGCCAGCAGCTTAGGGAGGTCCACAGATACGCAGTATTTT
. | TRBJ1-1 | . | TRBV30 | CASQQGRGNTEAFF | TGTGCGTCTCAGCAGGGAAGGGGGAACACTGAAGCTTTCTTT
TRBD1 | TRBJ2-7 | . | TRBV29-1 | CSVQGDRGMEEQYF | TGCAGCGTACAGGGGGACAGGGGAATGGAGGAGCAGTACTTC
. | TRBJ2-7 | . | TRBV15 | CASAQGHDYEQYF | TGTGCCTCGGCACAGGGACACGACTACGAGCAGTACTTC
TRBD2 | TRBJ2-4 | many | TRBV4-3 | CASSEGGGRGYGDIQYF | TGCGCCAGCAGCGAAGGCGGGGGACGGGGGTATGGGGACATTCAGTACTTC
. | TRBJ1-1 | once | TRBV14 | CASSQQVNTEAFF | TGTGCCAGCAGCCAACAGGTGAACACTGAAGCTTTCTTT
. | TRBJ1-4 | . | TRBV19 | CASGIGEKLFF | TGTGCCAGTGGGATTGGGGAAAAACTGTTTTTT
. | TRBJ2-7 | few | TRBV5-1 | CASSRTLSSYEQYF | TGCGCCAGCAGCCGGACTTTGAGCTCCTACGAGCAGTACTTC
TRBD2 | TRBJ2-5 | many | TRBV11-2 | CASSLGTSGRAQYF | TGTGCCAGCAGCCTAGGGACTAGCGGCAGGGCCCAGTACTTC
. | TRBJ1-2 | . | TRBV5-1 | CASSLEGSGYTF | TGCGCCAGCAGCTTGGAGGGGAGCGGCTACACCTTC
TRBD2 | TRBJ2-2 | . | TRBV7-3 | CASRGSAPGELFF | TGTGCCTCGCGGGGGAGCGCCCCCGGGGAGCTGTTTTTT
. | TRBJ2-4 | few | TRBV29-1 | CSVASPILNIQYF | TGCAGCGTGGCATCCCCTATTCTAAACATTCAGTACTTC
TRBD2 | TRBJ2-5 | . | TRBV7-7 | CASSQLAGGEETQYF | TGTGCCAGCAGTCAACTAGCGGGGGGGGAAGAGACCCAGTACTTC
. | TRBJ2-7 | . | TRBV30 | CAWSGLAAYEQYF | TGTGCCTGGAGTGGTCTAGCAGCCTACGAGCAGTACTTC
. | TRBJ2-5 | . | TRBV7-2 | CASSLDLTDQETQYF | TGTGCCAGCAGCTTAGATCTAACAGACCAAGAGACCCAGTACTTC
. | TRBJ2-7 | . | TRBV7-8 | CASSPRRGLSSYEQYF | TGTGCCAGCAGCCCGCGACGGGGTTTGAGCTCCTACGAGCAGTACTTC
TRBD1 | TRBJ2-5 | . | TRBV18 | CASSGTVKETQYF | TGTGCCAGCTCCGGGACAGTTAAAGAGACCCAGTACTTC
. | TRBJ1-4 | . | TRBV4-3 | CASSQVQGSLAKLFF | TGCGCCAGCAGCCAAGTGCAGGGTTCTTTAGCAAAACTGTTTTTT
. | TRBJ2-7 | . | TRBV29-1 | CSVPGAGYEQYF | TGCAGCGTCCCAGGGGCAGGGTACGAGCAGTACTTC
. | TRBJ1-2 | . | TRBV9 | CASSVGGDNLFGYTF | TGTGCCAGCAGCGTAGGGGGGGACAACCTTTTTGGCTACACCTTC
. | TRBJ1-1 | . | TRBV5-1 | CASSLDQNTEAFF | TGCGCCAGCAGCTTGGACCAGAACACTGAAGCTTTCTTT
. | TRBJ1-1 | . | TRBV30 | CAVVTANTEAFF | TGTGCCGTGGTCACCGCGAACACTGAAGCTTTCTTT
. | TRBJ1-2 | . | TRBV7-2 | CASSLAQGYGYTF | TGTGCCAGCAGCTTGGCACAGGGCTATGGCTACACCTTC
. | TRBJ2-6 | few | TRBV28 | CASSSTVVGANVLTF | TGTGCCAGCAGTTCGACAGTGGTCGGGGCCAACGTCCTGACTTTC
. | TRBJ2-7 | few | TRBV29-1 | CSVSPLTSSNEQYF | TGCAGCGTCTCCCCTTTGACATCCAGCAACGAGCAGTACTTC
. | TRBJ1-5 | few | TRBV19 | CASKEGTYSNQPQHF | TGTGCCAGTAAGGAGGGAACTTATAGCAATCAGCCCCAGCATTTT
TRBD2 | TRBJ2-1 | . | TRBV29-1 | CSQCNGGGDNEQFF | TGCAGCCAGTGTAACGGGGGGGGCGACAATGAGCAGTTCTTC
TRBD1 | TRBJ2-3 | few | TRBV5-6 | CASSVQGATDTQYF | TGTGCCAGCAGTGTTCAGGGGGCTACAGATACGCAGTATTTT
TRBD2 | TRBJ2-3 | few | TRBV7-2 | CASSSGLAGRTDTQYF | TGTGCCAGCAGTTCCGGACTAGCGGGACGAACAGATACGCAGTATTTT
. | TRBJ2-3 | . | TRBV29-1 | CSVVGSPTSTDTQYF | TGCAGCGTTGTGGGCTCTCCAACTAGCACAGATACGCAGTATTTT
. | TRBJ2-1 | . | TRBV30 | CAWSDRGEQFF | TGTGCCTGGAGTGATAGAGGGGAGCAGTTCTTC
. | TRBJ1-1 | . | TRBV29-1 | CSVEGRAFGTEAFF | TGCAGCGTTGAAGGCAGGGCTTTTGGCACTGAAGCTTTCTTT
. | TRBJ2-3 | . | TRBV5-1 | CASSLSGTSTDTQYF | TGCGCCAGCAGCTTATCCGGGACTAGCACAGATACGCAGTATTTT
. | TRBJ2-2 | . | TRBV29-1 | CSVGQVGNTGELFF | TGCAGCGTTGGACAGGTCGGGAACACCGGGGAGCTGTTTTTT
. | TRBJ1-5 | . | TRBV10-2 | CASSEGFNQPQHF | TGCGCCAGCAGTGAAGGGTTTAATCAGCCCCAGCATTTT
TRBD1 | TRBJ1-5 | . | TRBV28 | CASSLYGTGNQPQHF | TGTGCCAGCAGTTTATACGGGACAGGGAATCAGCCCCAGCATTTT
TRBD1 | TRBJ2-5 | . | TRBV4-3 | CASSQDRRQGVGETQYF | TGCGCCAGCAGCCAAGATCGGCGACAGGGGGTAGGAGAGACCCAGTACTTC